This T cell receptor beta chain was captured by sequencing in a study of T-cell reconstitution after alpha-beta-depleted transplantation in children. Findings and limits, study-wide: Diversity and T-cell counts at one year after transplant derived mostly from new T cells.

A remark on this clonotype: Its target is unknown.

Researchers prepared the TCRbeta library using unique molecular identifiers, the study reports. TCRdb analysed the PCR reads with MiXCR anew, one entry per CDR3 protein. The sample yields approximately 1,000,000 distinct CDR3 sequences, roughly 29% seen once. The TCR originated in a boy younger than two who had a stem cell transplant for SCID, so the T cells may come from the graft donor. This specimen was PBMCs, mostly from graft donor cells, taken 360 days after TCRalphabeta/CD19-depleted stem cell transplant.

In nucleotides, the CDR3 is TGCAGCGTTGAACGAGGGGGGGACAATGAGCAGTTCTTC. This translates into CSVERGGDNEQFF. V usage is TRBV29-1 and J usage is TRBJ2-1, with TRBD2 as a possible D gene (7 bases). Deletions cut 2 bases from V and 5 bases from J, with 10 bases between. The CDR3 is 13 amino acids. Per the germline V gene, CDR1 is SQVTM and CDR2 is ANQGSEA.